These T cell receptor beta chains were read from a single sample in a study of blood T cell repertoires in COVID-19. Only in-frame clones appear in the TCRdb table, and some are missing; sequencing was by immunoSEQ multiplex PCR. This sample has almost 70,000 clones; roughly nine tenths occur once, and the top ten carry less than 5.5%. The source material was peripheral blood. These receptor sequences come from a woman aged 50 to 65 with active COVID-19. Each CDR3 is given with its conserved first and last residue. The D gene is left open where the match is weak. Clone size appears in some rows only: once, few, many, or a class for an expanded clone.

d_gene	v_gene	abundance	j_gene	CDR3aa	CDR3nt
NA	TRBV27	NA	TRBJ1-2	CASSLSGGADYGYTF	TGTGCCAGCAGTTTATCGGGTGGGGCGGACTATGGCTACACCTTC
TRBD1	TRBV28	NA	TRBJ2-5	CASRPGTGGLAQYF	TGTGCCAGCAGACCCGGGACAGGGGGTTTGGCCCAGTACTTC
TRBD2	TRBV4-1	NA	TRBJ2-1	CASSPLGTSGYNEQFF	TGCGCCAGCAGCCCCCTAGGGACTAGCGGATACAATGAGCAGTTCTTC
NA	TRBV5-1	NA	TRBJ2-5	CASSLAGETQYF	TGCGCCAGCAGCTTGGCAGGAGAGACCCAGTACTTC
TRBD2	TRBV13	NA	TRBJ2-1	CASSYLGLAGANNEQFF	TGTGCCAGCAGCTACCTGGGACTAGCGGGAGCAAACAATGAGCAGTTCTTC
NA	TRBV11-1	few	TRBJ2-2	CASSLTGSTGELFF	TGTGCCAGCAGCTTAACAGGGAGCACCGGGGAGCTGTTTTTT
NA	TRBV18	few	TRBJ1-6	CASSPTPLSQGSSPLHF	TGTGCCAGCTCACCAACTCCTCTATCCCAGGGGAGTTCACCCCTCCACTTT
NA	TRBV5-1	NA	TRBJ2-7	CASSLDLTTEQYF	TGCGCCAGCAGCTTGGATCTCACTACCGAGCAGTACTTC
TRBD2	TRBV7-3	NA	TRBJ2-1	CASSLTGTSGQFF	TGTGCCAGCAGCTTAACGGGCACTAGCGGGCAGTTCTTC
NA	TRBV21-1	NA	TRBJ2-7	CASPSGRGTYEQYF	TGTGCCAGCCCGAGCGGGAGGGGGACCTACGAGCAGTACTTC
TRBD2	TRBV10-2	NA	TRBJ2-1	CASSESWTSENEQFF	TGCGCCAGCAGTGAGTCGTGGACTAGCGAGAATGAGCAGTTCTTC
NA	TRBV18	NA	TRBJ1-5	CASSPNRDQPQHF	TGTGCCAGCTCACCTAACAGAGATCAGCCCCAGCATTTT
NA	TRBV5-1	NA	TRBJ2-5	CASSLAIKEGGETQYF	TGCGCCAGCAGCTTGGCCATAAAAGAGGGCGGGGAGACCCAGTACTTC
NA	TRBV3-1/TRBV3-2	NA	TRBJ1-2	CASSPPRGLEGYTF	TGTGCCAGCAGCCCCCCACGAGGGCTGGAGGGCTACACCTTC
TRBD2	TRBV4-1	NA	TRBJ2-7	CASSVPSGATYEQYF	TGCGCCAGCAGCGTACCTAGCGGGGCCACCTACGAGCAGTACTTC
NA	TRBV18	NA	TRBJ2-7	CASRLSTSSYEQYF	TGTGCCAGCCGTCTTAGTACGAGCTCCTACGAGCAGTACTTC
NA	TRBV27	NA	TRBJ1-1	CASSYLGTEAFF	TGTGCCAGCAGTTATCTAGGCACTGAAGCTTTCTTT
NA	TRBV10-3	NA	TRBJ2-3	CAISVDWTDTQYF	TGTGCCATCAGTGTCGACTGGACAGATACGCAGTATTTT
TRBD1	TRBV29-1	NA	TRBJ1-4	CSATGTGNEKLFF	TGCAGCGCCACCGGGACAGGAAATGAAAAACTGTTTTTT
TRBD2	TRBV19	NA	TRBJ2-3	CASSIPKTSGRITDTQYF	TGTGCCAGTAGTATACCCAAGACTAGCGGGAGGATCACAGATACGCAGTATTTT
NA	TRBV6-1	NA	TRBJ2-7	CASSDGSSWESYEQYF	TGTGCCAGCAGTGACGGGTCTAGCTGGGAATCCTACGAGCAGTACTTC
TRBD1	TRBV15	NA	TRBJ2-5	CATSRDSQGAQETQYF	TGTGCCACCAGCAGAGATAGTCAGGGGGCACAAGAGACCCAGTACTTC
TRBD1	TRBV7-2	NA	TRBJ1-2	CASSSTGSTVPNYGYTF	TGTGCCAGCAGCTCGACAGGGTCTACAGTCCCTAACTATGGCTACACCTTC
NA	TRBV7-9	NA	TRBJ2-2	CASSLGRGTGELFF	TGTGCCAGCAGCTTAGGTCGGGGCACCGGGGAGCTGTTTTTT
NA	TRBV7-7	NA	TRBJ2-5	CASTPGGPETQYF	TGTGCTAGCACCCCGGGGGGCCCAGAGACCCAGTACTTC
NA	TRBV24-1	NA	TRBJ1-2	CATGKDSNYGYTF	TGTGCCACCGGAAAGGACAGCAACTATGGCTACACCTTC
NA	TRBV2	NA	TRBJ2-1	CASSNPRDNEQFF	TGTGCCAGCAGTAATCCTAGAGACAATGAGCAGTTCTTC